A selection of T cell receptor beta chains follows, all from one sample in a study of CD8+ T cells in alopecia areata. Libraries were prepared by immunoSEQ multiplex PCR; TCRdb keeps only in-frame clonotypes and omits some of them. The profile covers 150,000 to 200,000 clones, with about 70% appearing a single time and roughly an eighth taken by the ten largest. The material sequenced was CD8+ T cells sorted from blood, taken at week 0. These receptors originate from a human donor with alopecia areata. Each CDR3 is given with its conserved first and last residue. A D gene is named only where the DNA matches it firmly. Clone size is not always given. Where it is, it says once, few, many or a class for expanded clones.

clone size	J gene	V gene	D gene	CDR3 DNA	CDR3 protein
NA	TRBJ2-7	TRBV6-5	TRBD1	TGTGCCAGCAGCCCGGGACAGGGTTCCTACGAGCAGTACTTC	CASSPGQGSYEQYF
once	TRBJ1-6	TRBV5-1	NA	TGCGCCAGCACTGGGACGGAAAGGGATTCACCCCTCCACTTT	CASTGTERDSPLHF
few	TRBJ1-2	TRBV29-1	NA	TGCAGCGTTGACGGGGCAGGGAACTATGGCTACACCTTC	CSVDGAGNYGYTF
few	TRBJ2-5	TRBV11-1	TRBD2	TGTGCCAGCAGCTTCGGGAGGGGGGAAGAGACCCAGTACTTC	CASSFGRGEETQYF
NA	TRBJ2-5	TRBV7-8	TRBD1	TGTGCCAGCAGCTTAGTTCCGACAGGGCCTCAAGAGACCCAGTACTTC	CASSLVPTGPQETQYF
NA	TRBJ2-1	TRBV6-1	NA	TGTGCCAGCAGTGAAATAATAGGCTTTATTGAGCAGTTCTTC	CASSEIIGFIEQFF
few	TRBJ1-2	TRBV29-1	TRBD1	TGCAGCGTTTTCTGGTTAACCGGGACAGCGTTTAACTATGGCTACACCTTC	CSVFWLTGTAFNYGYTF
few	TRBJ1-1	TRBV29-1	NA	TGCAGCGGTGACACTCAGAACACTGAAGCTTTCTTT	CSGDTQNTEAFF
NA	TRBJ1-1	TRBV2	TRBD1	TGTGCCAGCAGTGAAGTAGGGACAGGGGGCATGAACACTGAAGCTTTCTTT	CASSEVGTGGMNTEAFF
NA	TRBJ2-3	TRBV29-1	NA	TGCAGCGGACGCCGGGCAGTTGGGTCGGATACGCAGTATTTT	CSGRRAVGSDTQYF
NA	TRBJ2-5	TRBV7-9	TRBD1	TGTGCCAGCAGCTTTAGACAGGGAAGTAAAGAGACCCAGTACTTC	CASSFRQGSKETQYF
once	TRBJ1-1	TRBV4-1	NA	TGCGCCAGCAGCCCTGAATGGACAGCTAACACTGAAGCTTTCTTT	CASSPEWTANTEAFF
NA	TRBJ1-1	TRBV5-6	NA	TGTGCCAGCAGCTCTGGGACCGCACCTGAAGCTTTCTTT	CASSSGTAPEAFF
NA	TRBJ1-5	TRBV27	NA	TGTGCCAGCAGTTTATCCTCTACAGGAGTTGATCAGCCCCAGCATTTT	CASSLSSTGVDQPQHF
NA	TRBJ2-7	TRBV18	TRBD1	TGTGCCAGCTCACCCGTGACAGGGCCCCCCTACGAGCAGTACTTC	CASSPVTGPPYEQYF
few	TRBJ2-7	TRBV29-1	NA	TGCAGCGTTGAAGGGACCCCGGGAACTGCCTACGAGCAGTACTTC	CSVEGTPGTAYEQYF
NA	TRBJ2-7	TRBV4-1	TRBD1	TGCGCCAGCAGCCACCTACAGGGGACATACGAGCAGTACTTC	CASSHLQGTYEQYF
NA	TRBJ2-3	TRBV15	NA	TGTGCCACCAGCAGAGTCGCGTCAGATACGCAGTATTTT	CATSRVASDTQYF
NA	TRBJ1-1	TRBV20-1	NA	TGCAGTGCTAGAGACTACACTGAAGCTTTCTTT	CSARDYTEAFF
few	TRBJ2-2	TRBV28	NA	TGTGCCAGCAGTTTATGCTTTTGCCCACCTGCGACCGGGGAGCTGTTTTTT	CASSLCFCPPATGELFF
once	TRBJ1-5	TRBV5-6	NA	TGTGCCAGCAGCTTGGCCGAGGGAAGCAATCAGCCCCAGCATTTT	CASSLAEGSNQPQHF
NA	TRBJ1-2	TRBV7-8	TRBD1	TGTGCCAGCAGCTATACAGGGGGTGGCTATGGCTACACCTTC	CASSYTGGGYGYTF
few	TRBJ1-2	TRBV27	NA	TGTGCCAGCATGACAGGTTGGGGTGGCTACACCTTC	CASMTGWGGYTF
few	TRBJ2-7	TRBV2	NA	TGTGCCAGCAGTGGAACACAGGGGAGGTACGAGCAGTACTTC	CASSGTQGRYEQYF
few	TRBJ2-3	TRBV11-2	NA	TGTGCCAGCAGCTTAGAAACCGGCAGAGGCACAGATACGCAGTATTTT	CASSLETGRGTDTQYF
NA	TRBJ2-5	TRBV9	NA	TGTGCCAGCAGCGTTACTTCGGAAGAGACCCAGTACTTC	CASSVTSEETQYF
NA	TRBJ2-7	TRBV5-1	NA	TGCGCCAGCAGCTTGGATCTCGGCGAGCAGTACTTC	CASSLDLGEQYF
NA	TRBJ2-3	TRBV29-1	NA	TGCAGCGTTCCGACAGCTTCCACAGATACGCAGTATTTT	CSVPTASTDTQYF
NA	TRBJ2-1	TRBV7-2	NA	TGTGCCAGCAGACATATCGCCCAGATGGGGGGCTGGTACAATGAGCAGTTCTTC	CASRHIAQMGGWYNEQFF
NA	TRBJ2-3	TRBV7-9	NA	TGTGCCAGCAGCCCAGGGTCGGCGGGCACAGATACGCAGTATTTT	CASSPGSAGTDTQYF
NA	TRBJ2-7	TRBV6-1	NA	TGTGCCTGCAGCCGGGGAGGCGACGAGCAGTACTTC	CACSRGGDEQYF